This T cell receptor beta chain originates from a study of T cell changes during pregnancy in multiple sclerosis. The germline V and J ends were trimmed by 6 bases and 4 bases, with 16 bases remaining between them. This CDR3 is 14 amino acids long. CDR1 MNHEY and CDR2 SMNVEV come from the germline V gene (reference sequence). Using immunoSEQ multiplex PCR, the repertoire was profiled, and TCRdb retains in-frame clones only, with some absent. Among roughly 80,000 clones listed, 92% were seen once. This chain links TRBV27 with TRBJ2-7, with D perhaps matching TRBD2 (6 bases). This sequence was found in a female donor with multiple sclerosis, enrolled in a pregnancy study. Sequenced here: peripheral blood, sampled before pregnancy. The CDR3 DNA reads as TGTGCCAGCAGGGCGGGGTCCTTTGCTTACGAGCAGTACTTC. Its protein product is CASRAGSFAYEQYF.